The 5 T cell receptor beta chains listed next were all sequenced from one sample in a study of OX40 agonist ivuxolimab in advanced cancers. Some clones are missing from TCRdb's copy, which holds only in-frame ones; the method was immunoSEQ multiplex PCR. The table has roughly 53,000 clones, approximately 90% seen once. The source was CD4+ or CD8+ T cells sorted from blood, collected in a trial of the OX40 agonist ivuxolimab. Source of these receptors: an adult with an advanced solid tumor such as melanoma, head and neck, liver or kidney cancer.

The genes are TRBV2 and TRBJ2-1, with a weak D call TRBD1 (5 bases). CDR3 length: 15 amino acids. V was trimmed by 0 bases and J by 3 bases, leaving 9 bases between them. Looked up from germline, CDR1 is SNHLY and CDR2 is FYNNEI. The chain's CDR3 is CASSEAGRGYNEQFF. CDR3 nucleotides: TGTGCCAGCAGTGAAGCCGGTAGGGGCTACAATGAGCAGTTCTTC.

The V gene is TRBV7-9, the J gene TRBJ2-3; 10 nucleotides agree with TRBD2. The CDR3 totals 17 residues. V dropped 5 bases and J dropped 0; count of bases not matched to a gene: 8. Germline lookup yields CDR1 SEHNR and CDR2 FQNEAQ (reference sequence). CDR3 coding DNA: TGTGCCAGCAGCGTTAAGACTAGCGGGTGGAGCACAGATACGCAGTATTTT. Protein sequence: CASSVKTSGWSTDTQYF.

The chain carries TRBV19 and TRBJ2-2, with D perhaps TRBD1 or TRBD2 (5 bases each). The CDR3 loop spans 16 amino acids. CDR1 LNHDA and CDR2 SQIVND come from the germline V gene (reference sequence). Trimming took off 7 bases at V and 3 bases at J, with 18 bases between the two ends. The CDR3 DNA follows: TGTGCCAGTACCACCCCTCGGGTGGGGGACACCGGGGAGCTGTTTTTT. Amino acid sequence: CASTTPRVGDTGELFF.

This chain links TRBV5-4 with TRBJ2-1; D is tentatively TRBD1 or TRBD2 (6 bases each). Germline lookup yields CDR1 SGHNT and CDR2 YYREEE (reference sequence). The V and J ends lost 9 bases and 5 bases respectively, with 15 bases between them. The CDR3 is 13 residues long. The CDR3 DNA reads TGTGCCATGCGGGGCAGGGGTAACAATGAGCAGTTCTTC. It encodes CAMRGRGNNEQFF. Complete variable domain (other parts from reference TRBV5-4 and TRBJ2-1): ETGVTQSPTHLIKTRGQQVTLRCSSQSGHNTVSWYQQALGQGPQFIFQYYREEENGRGNFPPRFSGLQFPNYSSELNVNALELDDSALYLCAMRGRGNNEQFFGPGTRLTVL.

The rearrangement uses TRBV7-6 and TRBJ2-5; D perhaps matches TRBD1 (6 bases). From germline, CDR1 is SGHVS and CDR2 FNYEAQ. The CDR3 runs 13 residues. V lost 2 bases to trimming and J lost 5 bases, with 9 bases between them. The CDR3 is CASSLQGIETQYF. DNA for the CDR3: TGTGCCAGCAGCTTACAGGGGATCGAGACCCAGTACTTC.